The clone carrying this TCR beta chain appeared once. Its antigen is not identified. The V gene end was trimmed by 6 bases and the J gene end by 4 bases; junction bases not matched to a gene: 8. This CDR3 spans 14 amino acids. Germline values: CDR1 SGHRS, CDR2 YFSETQ. This specimen belongs to a study of cytomegalovirus exposure and HLA in healthy donors. Study-level points and caveats: With high specificity and sensitivity, the classifier reportedly diagnosed cytomegalovirus status. As was reported, the HLA-A and HLA-B alleles of most subjects were accurately predicted from TCR beta sequences. In a later analysis, TCR beta V- and J-gene trimming was associated with a missense DCLRE1C variant. There was a cluster of highly shared sequence variants that was likely a sequencing artifact.

PCR was performed using 60 Vbeta and 13 Jbeta primers. Repertoires were generated with immunoSEQ multiplex PCR, while TCRdb's copy carries only in-frame clones and drops some. This sample yields over 150,000 clones, of which roughly 74% are seen a single time; less than 5% belongs to the top ten. J is TRBJ2-3 and V is TRBV5-1; 7 bases fit TRBD2. This TCR was recovered from a male donor in good health and CMV-seronegative. The sequenced sample consisted of PBMCs. The CDR3 DNA reads as TGCGCCAGCAATAGCGGGTATTTATCAGATACGCAGTATTTT. Its protein product is CASNSGYLSDTQYF.